This TCR beta chain appears in the sequencing data of a study of graft-versus-host responses after intestinal transplantation. The CDR3 has 12 residues. CDR1 and CDR2 from the germline V gene are MGHDK and SYGVNS. Deletions cut 4 bases from V and 7 bases from J, with 10 bases between. Details on this clone: What it binds is not known.

Produced via immunoSEQ multiplex PCR; TCRdb's table is partial and in-frame only. Found here are roughly 70,000 clones, 75% to 90% of them singletons; the top ten hold nearly 0.4%. The chain recombines TRBV25-1 with TRBJ1-1; no definite D call. Source: unstimulated CD4+ T cells sorted from spleen or lymph node cells, taken before transplant. This clonotype originated in a human donor who was the organ donor for an intestinal transplant. The CDR3 nucleotides read TGTGCCAGCAGTGGAGGGATAAGTGAAGCTTTCTTT. Amino acids: CASSGGISEAFF.